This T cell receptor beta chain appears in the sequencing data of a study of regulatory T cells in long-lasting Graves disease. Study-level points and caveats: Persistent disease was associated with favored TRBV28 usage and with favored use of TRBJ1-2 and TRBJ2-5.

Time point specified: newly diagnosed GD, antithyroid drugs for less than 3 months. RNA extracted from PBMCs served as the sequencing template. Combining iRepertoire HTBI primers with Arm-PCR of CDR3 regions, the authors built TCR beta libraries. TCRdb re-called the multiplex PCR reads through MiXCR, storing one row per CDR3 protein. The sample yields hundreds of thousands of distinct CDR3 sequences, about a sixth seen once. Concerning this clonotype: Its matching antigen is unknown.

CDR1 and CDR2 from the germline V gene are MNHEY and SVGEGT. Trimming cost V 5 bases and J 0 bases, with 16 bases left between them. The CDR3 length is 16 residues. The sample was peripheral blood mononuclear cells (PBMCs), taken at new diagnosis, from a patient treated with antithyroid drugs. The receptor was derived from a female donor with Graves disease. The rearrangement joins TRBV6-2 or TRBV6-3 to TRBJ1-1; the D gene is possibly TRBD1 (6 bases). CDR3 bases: TGTGCCAGCAGTGGCCGCGGACAGACCCTGAACACTGAAGCTTTCTTT. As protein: CASSGRGQTLNTEAFF.